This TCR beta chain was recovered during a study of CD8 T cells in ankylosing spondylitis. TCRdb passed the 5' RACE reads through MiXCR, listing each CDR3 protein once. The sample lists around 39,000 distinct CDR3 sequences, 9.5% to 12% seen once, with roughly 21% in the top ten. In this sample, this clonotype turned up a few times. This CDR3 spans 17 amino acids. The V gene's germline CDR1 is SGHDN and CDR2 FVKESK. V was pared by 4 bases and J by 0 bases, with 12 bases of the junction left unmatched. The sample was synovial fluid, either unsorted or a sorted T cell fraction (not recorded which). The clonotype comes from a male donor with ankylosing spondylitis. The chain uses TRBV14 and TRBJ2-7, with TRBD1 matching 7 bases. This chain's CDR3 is CASSLPQTGMSSYEQYF. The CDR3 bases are TGTGCCAGCAGCCTCCCTCAGACAGGGATGAGCTCCTACGAGCAGTACTTC.